This T cell receptor (beta chain) was sequenced in a study of CD8 T cells in Susac syndrome. TEMRA cells were enriched by FACS, while CD8+ and CD4+ T cells were obtained through a negative isolation that was performed magnetically. The CDR3 has 15 residues. Germline CDR1 reads SQVTM; CDR2 reads ANQGSEA. V was clipped by 0 bases and J by 4 bases; unmatched bases: 6. Random hexamers were used to reverse transcribe an amount of roughly 0.45 to 1 ug RNA. From the immunoSEQ multiplex PCR reads, TCRdb called clonotypes with MiXCR, one entry per CDR3 protein. The table includes some 97,000 distinct CDR3 sequences, 95% detected once. This clonotype was counted once.

Sequencing used CD8+ T cells from PBMCs. The clonotype was recovered from a human donor with Susac syndrome. The rearrangement links TRBV29-1 to TRBJ2-1; TRBD1 aligns across 7 bases. The CDR3 bases are TGCAGCGTTGAAGATGACAGGGAAATTTACAATGAGCAGTTCTTC. Its protein product is CSVEDDREIYNEQFF.